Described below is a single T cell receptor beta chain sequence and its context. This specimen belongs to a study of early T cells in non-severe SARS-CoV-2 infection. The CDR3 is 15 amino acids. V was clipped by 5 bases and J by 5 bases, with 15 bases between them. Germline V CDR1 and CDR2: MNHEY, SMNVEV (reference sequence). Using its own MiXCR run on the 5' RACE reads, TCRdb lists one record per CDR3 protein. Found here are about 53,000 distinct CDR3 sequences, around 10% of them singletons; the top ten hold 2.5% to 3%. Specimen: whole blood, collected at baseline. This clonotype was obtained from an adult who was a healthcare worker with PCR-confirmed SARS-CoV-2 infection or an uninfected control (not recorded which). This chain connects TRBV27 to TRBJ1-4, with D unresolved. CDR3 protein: CASSLDTKSNEKLFF. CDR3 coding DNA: TGTGCCAGCAGTCTCGATACTAAAAGCAATGAAAAACTGTTTTTT.